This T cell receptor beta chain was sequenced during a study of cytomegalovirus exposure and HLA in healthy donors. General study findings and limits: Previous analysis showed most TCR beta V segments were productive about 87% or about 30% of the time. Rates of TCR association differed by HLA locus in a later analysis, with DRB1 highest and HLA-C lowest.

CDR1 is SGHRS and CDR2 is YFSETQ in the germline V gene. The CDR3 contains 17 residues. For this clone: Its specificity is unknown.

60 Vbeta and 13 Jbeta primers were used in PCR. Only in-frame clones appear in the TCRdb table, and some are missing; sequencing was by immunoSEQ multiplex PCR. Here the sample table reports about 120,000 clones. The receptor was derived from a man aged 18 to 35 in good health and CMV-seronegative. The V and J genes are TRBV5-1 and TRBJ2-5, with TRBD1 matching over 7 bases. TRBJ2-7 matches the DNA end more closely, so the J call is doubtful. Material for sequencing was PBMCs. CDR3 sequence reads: CASRHLSGTAISYEQYF. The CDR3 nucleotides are TGCGCCAGCAGACATTTATCCGGGACAGCTATCTCCTACGAGCAGTACTTC.